This T cell receptor beta chain emerged from a study of T cells expressing NK-cell markers. TCRdb reworked the 5' RACE reads into one entry per CDR3 protein, no DNA. The sample features 400,000 to 500,000 distinct CDR3 sequences, with approximately 6.8% in its top ten. On this clonotype itself: Its antigen is unidentified.

CDR3 size: 13 residues. Germline V CDR1 and CDR2: LNHDA, SQIVND (reference sequence). Study-wide results and limits: Of the CD8+ T cell pool in about six donors, roughly 1.0-8% was accounted for by dominant NKG2C+ clonotypes. The CD3+CD56-NKG2C+ fraction of a handful of donors was also led by these clonotypes. Questions lingered over whether expanded NKG2C+ T cell clones were HCMV-specific.

V and J are TRBV19 and TRBJ2-7. Source material: blood T cells: a sorted CD56 or NKG2C T cell subset, CD4+ or CD8+ T cells, or bulk PBMC T cells (not recorded which). The TCR sequence derives from a woman aged 18 to 75 in good health. The CDR3 spells CASSMAGAYEQYF.